Below, one T cell receptor beta chain is given with its context. Its matching antigen is unknown. This specimen comes from a study of Ad26.COV2.S vaccination and SARS-CoV-2 variants. Study details: In the COV1001 trial, the donor was in the Ad26.COV2.S arm.

Treatment indicated: approximately 18 received Ad26.COV2.S at low or high dose, single or two shots; a few received placebo; per-sample allocation not given. Material that was analyzed had been drawn on day 63 after the first vaccine or placebo injection. In Boston, an adult donor aged 18-55 years took part. Germline V CDR1 and CDR2: MDHEN, SYDVKM. The V end lost 6 bases, the J end lost 4 bases, and 12 bases lay between the germline ends. CDR3 length: 14 amino acids. Profiling relied on immunoSEQ multiplex PCR, and the TCRdb table lists in-frame clones only, not all of them. The sample includes under 600,000 clones, 89% seen only once; the top ten take under 2%. General observations from the study: Breadth measured for non-spike TCRs was similar across vaccine and placebo recipients. Post-vaccination breadth of spike-specific CD8+ and CD4+ T cell responses was reportedly substantial.

The TCR was taken from a person between 18 and 65 years old who received the Ad26.COV2.S COVID-19 vaccine or a placebo. The chain is built from TRBV28 and TRBJ1-4; TRBD1 might be the D (6 bases). The sequenced sample was peripheral blood, obtained in a trial of Ad26.COV2.S vaccine versus placebo. This CDR3 reads CASRRDTGNEKLFF. CDR3 coding DNA: TGTGCCAGCAGAAGGGACACCGGTAATGAAAAACTGTTTTTT.